These T cell receptor beta chains were read from a single sample in a study of T cell changes during pregnancy in multiple sclerosis. Here immunoSEQ multiplex PCR was the method, and the copy in TCRdb shows in-frame clones only, minus some. Of about 75,000 clones in the sample, around 94% were seen once. The starting material was CD4+ T cells from peripheral blood mononuclear cells, obtained after pregnancy. The receptors here all came from a female donor with multiple sclerosis, enrolled in a pregnancy study. CDR3s include the opening cysteine and the closing phenylalanine or tryptophan. The D gene is left open where the match is weak. Clone size is given for some rows only: seen once, a few or many times, or a class if the clone is expanded.

abundance,j_gene,v_gene,d_gene,CDR3aa,CDR3nt
-,TRBJ1-2,TRBV7-2,TRBD1,CASSLGDRGYGYTF,TGTGCCAGCAGCTTAGGGGACAGGGGATATGGCTACACCTTC
-,TRBJ1-5,TRBV6-1,-,CASGTLNQPQHF,TGTGCCAGCGGGACACTTAATCAGCCCCAGCATTTT
-,TRBJ1-1,TRBV6-5,-,CASSQTAMNTEAFF,TGTGCCAGCAGCCAGACAGCTATGAACACTGAAGCTTTCTTT
-,TRBJ1-5,TRBV27,TRBD1,CASSLLGQQPQHF,TGTGCCAGCAGTTTACTGGGACAGCAGCCCCAGCATTTT
-,TRBJ2-7,TRBV20-1,-,CSARWVGEQYF,TGCAGTGCTAGATGGGTCGGGGAGCAGTACTTC
-,TRBJ1-3,TRBV5-1,-,CASSALQGTGNTIYF,TGCGCCAGCAGCGCACTACAGGGAACTGGAAACACCATATATTTT
-,TRBJ2-5,TRBV5-6,TRBD2,CASSLPSGRAGETQYF,TGTGCCAGCAGCTTACCTAGCGGGAGGGCCGGAGAGACCCAGTACTTC
-,TRBJ2-5,TRBV7-2,TRBD1,CASSPDRGYVTQYF,TGTGCCAGCAGCCCCGACAGGGGGTACGTGACCCAGTACTTC
-,TRBJ2-1,TRBV27,TRBD2,CASSLIGRVSEQFF,TGTGCCAGCAGTTTGATCGGGAGGGTGAGTGAGCAGTTCTTC
-,TRBJ1-1,TRBV13,TRBD1,CASSLDRQGVGTEAFF,TGTGCCAGCAGCTTAGATCGACAGGGTGTAGGCACTGAAGCTTTCTTT
-,TRBJ2-7,TRBV2,-,CASSGLRAAYEQYF,TGTGCCAGCAGTGGTCTGCGGGCGGCCTACGAGCAGTACTTC
-,TRBJ2-1,TRBV6-6,TRBD2,CASRMTSGTYNEQFF,TGTGCCAGCAGAATGACTAGCGGGACCTACAATGAGCAGTTCTTC
-,TRBJ1-5,TRBV5-6,-,CASSPQGPNQPQHF,TGTGCCAGCAGCCCACAGGGTCCGAATCAGCCCCAGCATTTT
-,TRBJ2-3,TRBV18,TRBD1,CASSTRRGQGTDTQYF,TGTGCCAGCTCAACTCGTCGTGGACAGGGCACAGATACGCAGTATTTT
-,TRBJ1-3,TRBV18,TRBD1,CASSPKGTASGNTIYF,TGTGCCAGCTCCCCCAAGGGGACAGCCTCTGGAAACACCATATATTTT
-,TRBJ2-1,TRBV7-9,TRBD2,CASSLGSGRAHNEQFF,TGTGCCAGCAGCTTAGGGAGCGGGAGGGCCCACAATGAGCAGTTCTTC
-,TRBJ2-3,TRBV5-1,TRBD2,CASSFRGASGTSTDTQYF,TGCGCCAGCAGCTTCCGGGGAGCTAGCGGGACCTCCACAGATACGCAGTATTTT
-,TRBJ2-1,TRBV30,-,CAWSGSSYNEQFF,TGTGCCTGGAGTGGTTCGTCTTACAATGAGCAGTTCTTC
-,TRBJ2-7,TRBV28,TRBD1,CASRGQGGVLEQYF,TGTGCCAGCAGGGGACAGGGCGGTGTTCTCGAGCAGTACTTC
-,TRBJ1-4,TRBV28,-,CASREPGDRNEKLFF,TGTGCCAGCAGGGAACCGGGAGACAGAAATGAAAAACTGTTTTTT
-,TRBJ2-1,TRBV28,-,CASSFLLGGGNEQFF,TGTGCCAGCAGTTTCCTTCTAGGGGGGGGCAATGAGCAGTTCTTC
-,TRBJ2-7,TRBV2,-,CASSSLDEQYF,TGTGCCAGCAGTTCCCTTGACGAGCAGTACTTC
-,TRBJ1-1,TRBV13,TRBD1,CASSFGQGRGTEAFF,TGTGCCAGCAGCTTTGGACAGGGACGGGGGACTGAAGCTTTCTTT
-,TRBJ2-3,TRBV18,TRBD1,CASSDRGREDTQYF,TGTGCCAGCTCCGACAGGGGGCGAGAAGATACGCAGTATTTT
once,TRBJ2-7,TRBV7-9,TRBD2,CASSYASGPPYEQYF,TGTGCCAGCAGCTACGCTAGCGGACCCCCCTACGAGCAGTACTTC
-,TRBJ2-3,TRBV19,-,CASSIEGASTDTQYF,TGTGCCAGTAGTATAGAGGGGGCTAGCACAGATACGCAGTATTTT
-,TRBJ2-7,TRBV19,TRBD1,CASSQRGHPTYEQYF,TGTGCCAGTAGTCAGAGGGGGCACCCCACCTACGAGCAGTACTTC
-,TRBJ1-2,TRBV28,-,CASSLKGNYGYTF,TGTGCCAGCAGTTTGAAGGGGAACTATGGCTACACCTTC
-,TRBJ2-7,TRBV6-1,-,CATLWGTLSYEQYF,TGTGCCACCCTGTGGGGGACTTTATCCTACGAGCAGTACTTC
-,TRBJ1-3,TRBV19,-,CASSVDNSGNTIYF,TGTGCCAGTAGCGTTGACAACTCTGGAAACACCATATATTTT
once,TRBJ2-3,TRBV19,-,CATARRETDTQYF,TGTGCCACCGCCCGGAGGGAAACAGATACGCAGTATTTT
-,TRBJ2-7,TRBV6-1,-,CASSEAIRLRVYEQYF,TGTGCCAGCAGTGAAGCGATAAGGCTACGGGTCTACGAGCAGTACTTC
-,TRBJ1-2,TRBV2,TRBD1,CASSADRGLDGYTF,TGTGCCAGCAGCGCAGACAGGGGGCTGGATGGCTACACCTTC
-,TRBJ2-2,TRBV6-5,-,CASSYTRVGTGELFF,TGTGCCAGCAGTTACACCAGGGTCGGCACCGGGGAGCTGTTTTTT
-,TRBJ2-5,TRBV10-3,-,CAISSRTDTTGRGTQYF,TGTGCCATCAGTTCCCGAACAGACACAACAGGGCGTGGGACCCAGTACTTC
-,TRBJ2-5,TRBV5-1,TRBD2,CASSQAAGGWETQYF,TGCGCCAGCAGCCAAGCAGCGGGAGGGTGGGAGACCCAGTACTTC
-,TRBJ1-2,TRBV28,-,CASSFPTANVVYGYTF,TGTGCCAGCAGTTTTCCGACAGCGAACGTAGTCTATGGCTACACCTTC
-,TRBJ1-1,TRBV6-5,-,CASSSFLTDTEAFF,TGTGCCAGCAGTTCTTTCTTAACGGACACTGAAGCTTTCTTT
-,TRBJ1-1,TRBV29-1,-,CSVGQGLANTEAFF,TGCAGCGTTGGTCAGGGGCTTGCGAACACTGAAGCTTTCTTT
-,TRBJ2-7,TRBV5-1,-,CASSFERTYEQYF,TGCGCCAGCAGCTTTGAGCGAACCTACGAGCAGTACTTC
-,TRBJ2-1,TRBV28,TRBD1,CASSSSGTGRNEQFF,TGTGCCAGCAGTTCCTCCGGGACAGGGAGAAATGAGCAGTTCTTC
-,TRBJ1-4,TRBV5-4,-,CASSLVGGYNEKLFF,TGTGCCAGCAGCTTGGTCGGGGGTTATAATGAAAAACTGTTTTTT
once,TRBJ2-7,TRBV2,TRBD2,CASRKEGLAGGTKYF,TGTGCCAGCAGGAAAGAGGGACTAGCGGGAGGAACGAAGTACTTC
-,TRBJ2-1,TRBV5-4,TRBD2,CASSQRLAVNNEQFF,TGTGCCAGCAGCCAGAGACTAGCGGTGAACAATGAGCAGTTCTTC
-,TRBJ2-6,TRBV27,-,CASRRAGEFSGANVLTF,TGTGCCAGCAGGAGGGCAGGGGAGTTTTCTGGGGCCAACGTCCTGACTTTC
-,TRBJ2-7,TRBV4-1,TRBD2,CASSRSNLAGESYEQYF,TGCGCCAGCAGCCGCTCCAATCTAGCGGGAGAGAGTTACGAGCAGTACTTC
-,TRBJ1-4,TRBV28,-,CASTPGRENEKLFF,TGTGCCAGCACCCCGGGACGGGAGAATGAAAAACTGTTTTTT
few,TRBJ2-4,TRBV21-1,-,CASSMRTGRYKNIQYF,TGTGCCAGCAGCATGCGAACAGGACGGTACAAAAACATTCAGTACTTC
-,TRBJ2-1,TRBV19,-,CASSIISLWTRGHNEQFF,TGTGCCAGTAGTATAATTTCCCTATGGACTCGAGGCCACAATGAGCAGTTCTTC
-,TRBJ1-2,TRBV5-1,TRBD1,CASSLEGANGYTF,TGCGCCAGCAGCTTGGAGGGGGCGAATGGCTACACCTTC
-,TRBJ2-4,TRBV7-2,-,CASSLGSGMGAKNIQYF,TGTGCCAGCAGCTTAGGCTCCGGGATGGGGGCCAAAAACATTCAGTACTTC
-,TRBJ2-1,TRBV19,-,CASETGTADYNEQFF,TGTGCCAGCGAGACCGGGACTGCAGACTACAATGAGCAGTTCTTC
-,TRBJ2-2,TRBV21-1,-,CASSDLGGTNTAGELFF,TGTGCCAGCAGCGACCTCGGGGGGACCAACACGGCCGGGGAGCTGTTTTTT
-,TRBJ1-4,TRBV29-1,-,CSVNGGEKLFF,TGCAGCGTCAACGGGGGTGAAAAACTGTTTTTT